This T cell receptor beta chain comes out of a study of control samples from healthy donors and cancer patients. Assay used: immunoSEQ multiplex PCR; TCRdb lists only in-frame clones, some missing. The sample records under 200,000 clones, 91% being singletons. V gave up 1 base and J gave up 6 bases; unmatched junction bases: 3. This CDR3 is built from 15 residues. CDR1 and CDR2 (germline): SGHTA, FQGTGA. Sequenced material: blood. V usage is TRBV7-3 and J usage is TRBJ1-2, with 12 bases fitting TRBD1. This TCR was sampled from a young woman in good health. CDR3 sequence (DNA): TGTGCCAGCAGCTTAATGGGGACAGGGGGCAATGGCTACACCTTC. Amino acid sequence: CASSLMGTGGNGYTF.